The sequence of this T cell receptor beta chain was determined in a study of identical twins. The V end lost 2 bases, the J end lost 2 bases, and 9 bases lay between the germline ends. Germline CDR1 SGHKS, CDR2 YYEKEE (reference sequence). The CDR3 spans 14 residues. Every one of the donors was a healthy Caucasian. In this sample, this clonotype turned up many times. TCRdb reanalysed the 5' RACE reads using MiXCR and keeps one entry per CDR3 protein. Of roughly 150,000 distinct CDR3 sequences listed, roughly 3.5% are singletons. Sequenced material: memory T cells sorted from blood. The chain links TRBV5-5 to TRBJ2-3, with D unresolved. The sequence derives from a man younger than 30 in good health. The CDR3 coding sequence is TGTGCCAGCAGCTTTAACGTGAACACAGATACGCAGTATTTT. Protein product: CASSFNVNTDTQYF.